Each of the 20 T cell receptor beta chains below was sequenced from the same sample in a study of blood T cell repertoires in COVID-19. The data were produced by immunoSEQ multiplex PCR, yet TCRdb's version contains in-frame clones alone and is incomplete. This repertoire shows around 130,000 clones, roughly four fifths found once; its top ten account for 9% to 14%. The specimen was peripheral blood. Receptors originate from a human donor in a cohort sampled during active COVID-19.

The gene calls are TRBV4-3 and TRBJ1-1; tentatively, D is TRBD1 (6 bases). This CDR3 has 13 residues. The germline V gene has CDR1 LGHNA and CDR2 YSLEER. Trimming pared 0 bases from V and 7 bases from J, leaving 9 bases between. CDR3 coding DNA: TGCGCCAGCAGCCAAGAAAGGACAGTTGAAGCTTTCTTT. This sequence encodes CASSQERTVEAFF.

The J gene is TRBJ2-1, the V gene TRBV5-1; no clear D. Trimming took 0 bases from V and 6 from J, leaving 7 bases between them. The CDR3 sequence is 13 residues long. Germline CDR1 SGHRS, CDR2 YFSETQ. CDR3 bases: TGCGCCAGCAGCTTGGCCGCTAGCAATGAGCAGTTCTTC. Amino acids: CASSLAASNEQFF.

The J gene is TRBJ2-3, the V gene TRBV19; tentatively, D is TRBD2 (6 bases). CDR1 and CDR2 (germline): LNHDA, SQIVND (reference sequence). The V end was cut by 5 bases, the J end by 2 bases, with 17 bases between. CDR3 length equals 16 residues. Here the CDR3 reads CASSLRLGGSTDTQYF. In nucleotides, the CDR3 is TGTGCCAGTAGTCTTCGACTAGGTGGGTCCACAGATACGCAGTATTTT. Using reference TRBV19 and TRBJ2-3 for the parts outside the CDR3, the full variable domain is DGGITQSPKYLFRKEGQNVTLSCEQNLNHDAMYWYRQDPGQGLRLIYYSQIVNDFQKGDIAEGYSVSREKKESFPLTVTSAQKNPTAFYLCASSLRLGGSTDTQYFGPGTRLTVL.

This clone was recorded a few times. The rearrangement links TRBV2 to TRBJ1-5; tentatively, D is TRBD1 (6 bases). The CDR3 extends over 14 amino acids. Germline lookup yields CDR1 SNHLY and CDR2 FYNNEI. Deletions cut 2 bases from V and 9 bases from J, with 14 bases between. The CDR3 reads CASSERNGQWPQHF. CDR3 sequence (DNA): TGTGCCAGCAGTGAAAGGAACGGACAGTGGCCCCAGCATTTT.

J is TRBJ2-4 and V is TRBV2; perhaps TRBD2 as D (6 bases). Trimming stripped 7 bases from V and 6 bases from J, with 22 bases between. The CDR3 has 16 amino acids. From germline, CDR1 is SNHLY and CDR2 FYNNEI. CDR3 in amino acids: CASKFFGAGRRNIQYF. The CDR3 DNA is TGTGCCAGCAAGTTCTTTGGGGCGGGGCGAAGAAACATTCAGTACTTC.

The chain employs TRBV7-8 and TRBJ2-5; the match to TRBD2 covers 7 bases. Germline values: CDR1 SGHVS, CDR2 FQNEAQ. There are 16 residues in the CDR3. V shed 3 bases, J shed 5 bases, and the junction held 12 bases outside the gene matches. CDR3 in amino acids: CASSFSTSAFLETQYF. As DNA, the CDR3 is TGTGCCAGCAGCTTTTCCACTAGCGCCTTCCTGGAGACCCAGTACTTC.

V is TRBV5-6 and J is TRBJ2-7, with 14 nucleotides matching TRBD2. V was pared by 1 base and J by 0 bases, with 6 bases of the junction left unmatched. CDR1 is SGHDT and CDR2 is YYEEEE in the germline V gene. There are 18 residues in the CDR3. The CDR3 spells CASSLTETSGGDSYEQYF. Here the CDR3 DNA reads TGTGCCAGCAGCTTGACGGAGACTAGCGGGGGGGACTCCTACGAGCAGTACTTC.

This clone has at least ten counts. CDR3 sequence reads: CASSVTDQGNNSPLHF. The CDR3 DNA is TGTGCCAGCAGCGTAACTGACCAGGGGAATAATTCACCCCTCCACTTT. The chain links TRBV9 to TRBJ1-6, with a tentative D call TRBD1 (6 bases). Germline V gene lookup returns CDR1 SGDLS and CDR2 YYNGEE. CDR3 length equals 16 residues. V lost 1 base and J lost 5, with 13 bases in between.

This rearrangement joins TRBV15 to TRBJ2-1; 10 nucleotides line up with TRBD2. Germline V CDR1 and CDR2: LNHNV, YYDKDF (reference sequence). Unmatched junction bases numbered 6, after V lost 1 base and J lost 6 bases. The CDR3 runs to 16 residues. The CDR3 coding sequence is TGTGCCACCAGCAGAGGCCTAGCGGGGGAGGGCAATGAGCAGTTCTTC. Encoded protein: CATSRGLAGEGNEQFF.

The V call is TRBV18, the J call TRBJ1-2; 7 bases align to TRBD1. This CDR3 spans 14 amino acids. Losses at the gene ends were 3 bases for V and 6 bases for J; bases not matched to a gene: 7. Looked up from germline, CDR1 is KGHSH and CDR2 is LQKENI. Written as DNA, the CDR3 is TGTGCCAGCTCACCGTCAGGGGGATGGCATGGCTACACCTTC. Translated: CASSPSGGWHGYTF.

The CDR3 DNA follows: TGTGCCAGCAGTTCTAATTCGGGTGGGACTGAAGCTTTCTTT. This translates into CASSSNSGGTEAFF. This rearrangement joins TRBV6-2 or TRBV6-3 to TRBJ1-1; D gene uncertain. The CDR3 extends over 14 amino acids. CDR1 is MNHEY, CDR2 SVGEGT, per germline. Trimming shortened V by 4 bases and J by 5 bases, and 14 bases separated the two germline ends.

The chain is built from TRBV5-6 and TRBJ2-7; a possible D gene is TRBD2 (6 bases). The germline gives CDR1 SGHDT, CDR2 YYEEEE. The CDR3 sequence is 14 residues long. V lost 4 bases to trimming and J lost 4 bases, with 15 bases between them. Here the CDR3 reads CASSTEGLQYEQYF. The CDR3, as DNA: TGTGCCAGCAGCACGGAGGGATTACAATACGAGCAGTACTTC.

This clone was seen only once. This sequence joins TRBV7-2 and TRBJ2-7; D is possibly TRBD1 (5 bases). The CDR3 is 14 amino acids. The germline V and J ends were trimmed by 1 base and 6 bases, with 13 bases remaining between them. Germline-derived CDR1 and CDR2 are SGHTA and FQGNSA. CDR3 sequence reads: CASSLVSREREQYF. The CDR3 DNA follows: TGTGCCAGCAGCTTAGTCTCCAGGGAACGCGAGCAGTACTTC.

The count of this clone is one. The rearrangement links TRBV5-1 to TRBJ2-1; TRBD1 agrees at 8 bases. Germline loops: CDR1 SGHRS, CDR2 YFSETQ. The ends lost 0 bases at V and 4 bases at J; junction bases unmatched: 3. The CDR3 is 15 residues long. The CDR3 nucleotides are TGCGCCAGCAGCTTGGGGCAGGGGGCTTACAATGAGCAGTTCTTC. Translated: CASSLGQGAYNEQFF.

This rearrangement joins TRBV7-9 to TRBJ2-7; weak D call: TRBD1 (6 bases). This CDR3 comprises 15 residues. Between the trimmed V and J ends, which lost 5 bases and 1 base, there was a span of 15 bases. From germline, CDR1 is SEHNR and CDR2 FQNEAQ (reference sequence). CDR3 nucleotide sequence: TGTGCCAGCAGCCAGCGAGGGGGTCTATCCTACGAGCAGTACTTC. Translating gives CASSQRGGLSYEQYF.

V and J are TRBV6-5 and TRBJ2-1; D is perhaps TRBD2 (6 bases). Between the trimmed V and J ends, which lost 9 bases and 2 bases, there was a span of 17 bases. Germline lookup yields CDR1 MNHEY and CDR2 SVGAGI. This CDR3 contains 15 residues. CDR3 region: CASSGEGDPYNEQFF. CDR3 coding DNA: TGTGCCAGTTCGGGAGAGGGAGACCCCTACAATGAGCAGTTCTTC.

This clone has a handful of counts. V and J are TRBV2 and TRBJ1-2; D call uncertain. The V and J ends lost 4 bases and 7 bases respectively, with 16 bases between them. Germline V gene data show CDR1 as SNHLY and CDR2 as FYNNEI. The CDR3 is made up of 14 amino acids. CDR3: CASSGNTASGGYTF. For the CDR3, the DNA is TGTGCCAGCAGTGGAAACACCGCTTCGGGTGGCTACACCTTC.

The rearrangement uses TRBV27 and TRBJ1-4; a possible D gene is TRBD1 (6 bases). This CDR3 spans 15 amino acids. The germline CDR1 and CDR2 sequences are MNHEY and SMNVEV (reference sequence). V dropped 5 bases and J dropped 5 bases, with 15 bases sitting between them. CDR3 nucleotide sequence: TGTGCCAGCAGTCGGGACGCGGGGGCCAATGAAAAACTGTTTTTT. Amino acids: CASSRDAGANEKLFF.

This rearrangement joins TRBV6-5 to TRBJ2-5; TRBD2 agrees at 10 bases. V was clipped by 0 bases and J by 1 base; unmatched bases: 2. Germline V lookup: CDR1 MNHEY, CDR2 SVGAGI. The CDR3 runs to 16 residues. CDR3 sequence: CASSYSLAGFQETQYF. CDR3 DNA sequence: TGTGCCAGCAGTTACTCACTAGCGGGGTTCCAAGAGACCCAGTACTTC.

The chain carries TRBV6-1 and TRBJ2-1; the match to TRBD1 covers 9 bases. CDR3 length: 15 residues. With V trimmed by 2 bases and J by 3 bases, 2 bases remained unmatched. Looked up from germline, CDR1 is MNHNS and CDR2 is SASEGT. CDR3 residues: CASSEQGQGYNEQFF. The CDR3 DNA reads as TGTGCCAGCAGTGAACAGGGACAGGGCTACAATGAGCAGTTCTTC.